The entry below gives a single T cell receptor (beta chain) sequence along with its context. What it binds is not known. This CDR3 comprises 16 residues. V gave up 4 bases and J gave up 0 bases; unmatched junction bases: 5. Germline assignment: CDR1 ENHRY and CDR2 SYGVKD. This specimen comes from a study of identical twins. TCRdb re-derived calls from the 5' RACE reads in MiXCR, one entry per CDR3 protein. The table shows about 470,000 distinct CDR3 sequences, with roughly a quarter occurring only once. Overall study findings and caveats: In cord blood, abundant beta clonotypes had fewer insertions; memory showed no trend.

Another study also made use of these data, one on T cells expressing NK-cell markers. In that study: NKG2C+ dominant clonotypes from about 6 donors made up about 1.0-8% of CD8+ T cells. These clonotypes, the leaders elsewhere, also led the CD3+CD56-NKG2C+ fraction in four donors. Questions lingered over whether expanded NKG2C+ T cell clones were HCMV-specific.

The TCR sequence derives from a woman aged 18-29 years in good health. The chain recombines TRBV10-3 with TRBJ2-3, with 9 bases fitting TRBD2. The material sequenced was CD4+ T cells sorted from blood. The CDR3 spells CAISGGRALSTDTQYF. In DNA form, the CDR3 reads TGTGCCATCAGTGGCGGGAGGGCCTTAAGCACAGATACGCAGTATTTT.